The 23 T cell receptor beta chains in this list originate from one sample, sequenced in a study of cytomegalovirus exposure and HLA in healthy donors. A multiplex PCR was run with 60 Vbeta primers and 13 Jbeta primers. Produced via immunoSEQ multiplex PCR; TCRdb's table is partial and in-frame only. Of 150,000 to 200,000 clones listed, about 81% are singletons. Sample: PBMCs. These receptors all come from a woman aged 30 to 39 in good health and CMV-seronegative.

This rearrangement joins TRBV5-5 to TRBJ1-1; 8 bases are shared with TRBD1. The J segment lost 0 bases and the V segment lost 4 bases, leaving 11 bases of the junction unmatched. The CDR3 has 17 amino acids. The germline gives CDR1 SGHKS, CDR2 YYEKEE (reference sequence). Here the CDR3 DNA reads TGTGCCAGCAGCCTGTCTCCGGGACAGGCGTTGAACACTGAAGCTTTCTTT. Translated, it gives CASSLSPGQALNTEAFF.

This sequence joins TRBV4-1 and TRBJ2-7; tentatively, D is TRBD2 (6 bases). This CDR3 comprises 14 residues. Trimming removed 3 bases from V and 7 bases from J, with 16 bases in between. In germline, CDR1 is MGHRA, CDR2 YSYEKL. The CDR3 region is CASSQWTGGGEQYF. The CDR3 DNA follows: TGCGCCAGCAGCCAGTGGACCGGGGGTGGAGAGCAGTACTTC.

The CDR3 bases are TGTGCCAGCAGTGTCCTAGCGGGAGGGGGGTACAATGAGCAGTTCTTC. Its translation is CASSVLAGGGYNEQFF. The chain has TRBV6-1 and TRBJ2-1, with 12 bases that match TRBD2. Trimming took 4 bases from V and 4 from J; bases not matched to a gene: 5. CDR3 size: 16 residues. Germline lookup yields CDR1 MNHNS and CDR2 SASEGT.

The chain recombines TRBV28 with TRBJ1-2; D unresolved. Germline CDR1 reads MDHEN; CDR2 reads SYDVKM. The CDR3 is 13 amino acids. Between the trimmed V and J ends, which lost 2 bases and 8 bases, there was a span of 12 bases. The CDR3 loop reads CASSLRGALGYTF. The CDR3 DNA reads TGTGCCAGCAGTTTAAGAGGCGCGTTAGGCTACACCTTC.

The CDR3 sequence: CASSFFGGYNEQFF. CDR3 DNA: TGTGCCAGCAGTTTCTTTGGCGGATACAATGAGCAGTTCTTC. The rearrangement uses TRBV28 and TRBJ2-1; no clear D. Trimming removed 3 bases at V and 4 bases at J, with 10 bases between. The germline CDR1 and CDR2 sequences are MDHEN and SYDVKM. The CDR3 is 14 residues long.

The V gene is TRBV6-1, the J gene TRBJ2-5; D might be TRBD2 (6 bases). V shed 7 bases and J shed 5 bases, with 20 bases lying between them. The germline gives CDR1 MNHNS, CDR2 SASEGT. The CDR3 has 15 residues. CDR3 bases: TGTGCCAGCACCCGACATGGGGGGTCCAGGGAGACCCAGTACTTC. Translating gives CASTRHGGSRETQYF.

The chain couples TRBV6-5 to TRBJ1-1; TRBD1 aligns across 7 bases. V gave up 8 bases and J gave up 12 bases; unmatched junction bases: 12. CDR3 length equals 12 residues. Germline CDR1 MNHEY, CDR2 SVGAGI. As DNA, the CDR3 is TGTGCCAGCGCACCCGCGAAAGGGGGCTCTTTCTTT. Translating gives CASAPAKGGSFF.

As regards this clone: One end of the junction fails to match germline, which may point to a read error. CDR3 amino acids: CATSRDLTGLGCTF. CDR3 nucleotides: TGTGCCACCAGCAGAGATCTAACAGGCCTTGGCTGCACCTTC. The chain couples TRBV15 to TRBJ1-2; TRBD1 might be the D (5 bases). The length of the CDR3 is 14 residues. Germline CDR1 is LNHNV and CDR2 is YYDKDF (reference sequence).

This chain joins TRBV7-9 and TRBJ2-1; possible D gene TRBD1, 6 bases. Germline lookup yields CDR1 SEHNR and CDR2 FQNEAQ (reference sequence). The V end was cut by 5 bases, the J end by 8 bases, with 22 bases between. The CDR3 sequence is 16 residues long. CDR3 sequence: CASSESRDTPFDEQFF. The CDR3 coding sequence is TGTGCCAGCAGCGAATCCCGGGACACCCCCTTCGATGAGCAGTTCTTC.

This chain joins TRBV9 and TRBJ2-1; D is uncertain. Between the trimmed V and J ends, which lost 4 bases and 7 bases, there was a span of 9 bases. Germline lookup yields CDR1 SGDLS and CDR2 YYNGEE. CDR3 length: 12 amino acids. CDR3 residues: CASSPSKNEQFF. As DNA, the CDR3 is TGTGCCAGCAGCCCTAGTAAGAATGAGCAGTTCTTC. Drawing the rest from reference TRBV9 and TRBJ2-1, the complete variable domain is DSGVTQTPKHLITATGQRVTLRCSPRSGDLSVYWYQQSLDQGLQFLIQYYNGEERAKGNILERFSAQQFPDLHSELNLSSLELGDSALYFCASSPSKNEQFFGPGTRLTVL.

V usage is TRBV7-9 and J usage is TRBJ2-7, with TRBD2 as a possible D gene (5 bases). V lost 2 bases and J lost 6, with 11 bases in between. Germline V gene data show CDR1 as SEHNR and CDR2 as FQNEAQ (reference sequence). The CDR3 contains 13 residues. The DNA of the CDR3 is TGTGCCAGCAGCTTACGGGAAGGCTCCGAGCAGTACTTC. It is translated as CASSLREGSEQYF.

The CDR3 spells CATSRDGERGYTF. In DNA form, the CDR3 reads TGTGCCACCAGCAGAGATGGAGAGCGCGGCTACACCTTC. The chain recombines TRBV15 with TRBJ1-2, with D unclear. The germline gives CDR1 LNHNV, CDR2 YYDKDF (reference sequence). The V end was cut by 0 bases, the J end by 8 bases, with 10 bases between. The CDR3 covers 13 residues. Filled out from reference TRBV15 and TRBJ1-2, the complete variable domain reads DAMVIQNPRYQVTQFGKPVTLSCSQTLNHNVMYWYQQKSSQAPKLLFHYYDKDFNNEADTPDNFQSRRPNTSFCFLDIRSPGLGDTAMYLCATSRDGERGYTFGSGTRLTVV.

The J gene is TRBJ2-1, the V gene TRBV7-2; D is perhaps TRBD2 (6 bases). This CDR3 comprises 16 residues. The germline V gene encodes CDR1 SGHTA and CDR2 FQGNSA. V lost 1 base, J lost 0 bases, and 10 bases lay in between. The CDR3 sequence is CASSLGGASSYNEQFF. The CDR3 DNA follows: TGTGCCAGCAGCTTAGGCGGGGCGAGCTCCTACAATGAGCAGTTCTTC.

The rearrangement uses TRBV2 and TRBJ2-1; TRBD1 might be the D (6 bases). V was clipped by 7 bases and J by 9 bases, with 19 bases between them. Germline values: CDR1 SNHLY, CDR2 FYNNEI. The CDR3 is made up of 14 amino acids. The CDR3 sequence is CASTSLSGAAEQFF. CDR3 nucleotides: TGTGCCAGCACTTCCCTTTCAGGGGCGGCTGAGCAGTTCTTC.

J is TRBJ2-2 and V is TRBV4-1; D uncertain. CDR1 and CDR2 (germline): MGHRA, YSYEKL. This CDR3 is built from 14 residues. The V end was cut by 1 base, the J end by 3 bases, with 6 bases between. The DNA for the CDR3 is TGCGCCAGCAGCCAAGTAAGCCACACCGGGGAGCTGTTTTTT. Translation: CASSQVSHTGELFF.

The J gene is TRBJ2-7, the V gene TRBV28, with D maybe TRBD2 (8 bases). The germline V and J ends were trimmed by 8 bases and 4 bases, with 21 bases remaining between them. This CDR3 has 15 amino acids. Per germline, CDR1 MDHEN and CDR2 SYDVKM. Written as DNA, the CDR3 is TGTGCCAGCGCTTTACGACAGGGACTAGGATACGAGCAGTACTTC. This sequence encodes CASALRQGLGYEQYF.

The chain recombines TRBV28 with TRBJ2-2, with a weak D call TRBD2 (6 bases). The V gene's germline CDR1 is MDHEN and CDR2 SYDVKM. V lost 3 bases and J 5 bases, leaving 28 bases between the germline ends. The CDR3 sequence is 20 residues long. As DNA, the CDR3 is TGTGCCAGCAGTTTTCTATTGGGGTTAAAACCCGGGAGCACGACCGGGGAGCTGTTTTTT. Translating it yields CASSFLLGLKPGSTTGELFF.

The genes are TRBV27 and TRBJ2-7; 8 bases align to TRBD2. Germline-derived CDR1 and CDR2 are MNHEY and SMNVEV (reference sequence). The CDR3 sequence is 14 residues long. Losses at the gene ends were 5 bases for V and 4 bases for J; bases not matched to a gene: 7. The CDR3 nucleotides are TGTGCCAGCAGTCTAGGACGGGGGGGATACGAGCAGTACTTC. This translates into CASSLGRGGYEQYF.

The chain couples TRBV19 to TRBJ2-3, with D perhaps TRBD2 (5 bases). The V end was cut by 0 bases, the J end by 2 bases, with 15 bases between. Germline CDR1 is LNHDA and CDR2 is SQIVND (reference sequence). This CDR3 has 17 residues. The CDR3 region has the DNA TGTGCCAGTAGTATAGAGTTCGGCGGGTCCTACACAGATACGCAGTATTTT. This translates into CASSIEFGGSYTDTQYF. The full variable domain, in which reference TRBV19 and TRBJ2-3 provide the parts outside the CDR3, is DGGITQSPKYLFRKEGQNVTLSCEQNLNHDAMYWYRQDPGQGLRLIYYSQIVNDFQKGDIAEGYSVSREKKESFPLTVTSAQKNPTAFYLCASSIEFGGSYTDTQYFGPGTRLTVL.

V gene TRBV6-5 combines with J gene TRBJ2-5, with a weak D call TRBD2 (6 bases). Trimming pared 5 bases from V and 5 bases from J, leaving 15 bases between. CDR1 MNHEY and CDR2 SVGAGI come from the germline V gene. The CDR3 has 14 residues. The CDR3 loop reads CASSQGRGFETQYF. CDR3 sequence (DNA): TGTGCCAGCAGTCAGGGACGGGGGTTTGAGACCCAGTACTTC.

The DNA of the CDR3 is TGTGCCAGCAGCGCCACAGGGCGCGGGAGGGCCACTGAAGCTTTCTTT. Protein product: CASSATGRGRATEAFF. V is TRBV9 and J is TRBJ1-1; D is possibly TRBD1 (6 bases). Trimming stripped 3 bases from V and 4 bases from J, with 19 bases between. The V gene's germline CDR1 is SGDLS and CDR2 YYNGEE. The CDR3 is 16 amino acids.

The rearrangement joins TRBV28 to TRBJ2-7; no clear D gene. Germline assignment: CDR1 MDHEN and CDR2 SYDVKM. The length of the CDR3 is 16 residues. The V end lost 6 bases, the J end lost 2 bases, and 20 bases lay between the germline ends. The CDR3 nucleotides are TGTGCCAGCAGAAAGCACCCCCCCTTAGCCCCCTACGAGCAGTACTTC. Encoded protein: CASRKHPPLAPYEQYF.

The CDR3 region is CSVEGGEGLYNEQFF. The CDR3 DNA reads as TGCAGCGTTGAAGGGGGGGAGGGGCTCTACAATGAGCAGTTCTTC. This chain joins TRBV29-1 and TRBJ2-1, with 7 bases fitting TRBD2. Trimming cost V 1 base and J 3 bases; bases outside gene matches: 6. The CDR3 length is 15 residues. Germline V gives CDR1 SQVTM, CDR2 ANQGSEA.